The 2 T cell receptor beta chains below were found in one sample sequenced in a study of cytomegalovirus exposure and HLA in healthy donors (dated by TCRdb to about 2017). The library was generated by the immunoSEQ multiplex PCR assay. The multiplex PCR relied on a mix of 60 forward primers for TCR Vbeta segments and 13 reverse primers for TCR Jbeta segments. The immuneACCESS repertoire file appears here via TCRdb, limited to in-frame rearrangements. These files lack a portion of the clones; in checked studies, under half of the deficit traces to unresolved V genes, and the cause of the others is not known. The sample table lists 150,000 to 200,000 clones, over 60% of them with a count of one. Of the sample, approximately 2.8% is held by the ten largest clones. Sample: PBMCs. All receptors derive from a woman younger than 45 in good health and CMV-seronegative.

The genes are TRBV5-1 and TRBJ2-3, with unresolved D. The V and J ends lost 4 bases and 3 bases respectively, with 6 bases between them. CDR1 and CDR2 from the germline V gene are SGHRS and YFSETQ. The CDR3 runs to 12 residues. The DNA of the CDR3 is TGCGCCAGCAGCCAGGAAACAGATACGCAGTATTTT. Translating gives CASSQETDTQYF.

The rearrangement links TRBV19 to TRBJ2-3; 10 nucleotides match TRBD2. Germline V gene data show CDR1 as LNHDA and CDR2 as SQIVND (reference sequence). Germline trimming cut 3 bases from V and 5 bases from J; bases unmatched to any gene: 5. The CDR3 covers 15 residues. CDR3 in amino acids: CASSIWLAGVDTQYF. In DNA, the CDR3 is TGTGCCAGTAGTATTTGGCTAGCGGGAGTAGATACGCAGTATTTT.